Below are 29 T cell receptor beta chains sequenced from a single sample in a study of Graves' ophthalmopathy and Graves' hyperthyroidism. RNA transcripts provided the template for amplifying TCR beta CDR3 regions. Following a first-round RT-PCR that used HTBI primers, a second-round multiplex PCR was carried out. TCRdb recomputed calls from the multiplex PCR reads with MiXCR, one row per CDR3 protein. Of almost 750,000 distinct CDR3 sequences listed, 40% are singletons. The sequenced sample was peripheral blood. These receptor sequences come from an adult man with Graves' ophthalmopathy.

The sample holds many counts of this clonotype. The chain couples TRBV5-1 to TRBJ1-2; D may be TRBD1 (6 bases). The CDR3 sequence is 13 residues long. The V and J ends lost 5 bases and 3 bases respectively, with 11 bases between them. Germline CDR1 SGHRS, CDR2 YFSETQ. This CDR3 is CASSPNRDYGYTF. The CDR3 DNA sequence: TGCGCCAGCAGTCCCAACAGGGACTATGGCTACACCTTC. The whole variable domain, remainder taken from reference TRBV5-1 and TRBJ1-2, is KAGVTQTPRYLIKTRGQQVTLSCSPISGHRSVSWYQQTPGQGLQFLFEYFSETQRNKGNFPGRFSGRQFSNSRSEMNVSTLELGDSALYLCASSPNRDYGYTFGSGTRLTVV.

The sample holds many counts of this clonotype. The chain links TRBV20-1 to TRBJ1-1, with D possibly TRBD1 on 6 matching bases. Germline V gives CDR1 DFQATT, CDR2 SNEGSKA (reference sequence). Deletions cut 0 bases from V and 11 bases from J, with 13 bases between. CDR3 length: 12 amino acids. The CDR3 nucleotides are TGCAGTGCTAGAGATGGAACAGGGCCTGCTTTCTTT. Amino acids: CSARDGTGPAFF.

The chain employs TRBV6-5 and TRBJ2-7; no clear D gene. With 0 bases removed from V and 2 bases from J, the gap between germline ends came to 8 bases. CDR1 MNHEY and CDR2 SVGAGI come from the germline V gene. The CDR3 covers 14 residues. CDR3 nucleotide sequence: TGTGCCAGCAGTTACTCGGACCGAACCTACGAGCAGTACTTC. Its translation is CASSYSDRTYEQYF.

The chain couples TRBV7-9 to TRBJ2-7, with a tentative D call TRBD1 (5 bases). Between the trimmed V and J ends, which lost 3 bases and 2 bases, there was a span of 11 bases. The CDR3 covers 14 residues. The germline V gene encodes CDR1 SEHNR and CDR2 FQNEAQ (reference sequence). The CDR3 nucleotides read TGTGCCAGCAGCTTGGAAAAGGGGACCTACGAGCAGTACTTC. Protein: CASSLEKGTYEQYF. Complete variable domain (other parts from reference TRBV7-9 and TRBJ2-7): DTGVSQNPRHKITKRGQNVTFRCDPISEHNRLYWYRQTLGQGPEFLTYFQNEAQLEKSRLLSDRFSAERPKGSFSTLEIQRTEQGDSAMYLCASSLEKGTYEQYFGPGTRLTVT.

Here the CDR3 reads CAISGGTARVYGYTF. The CDR3 bases are TGTGCCATCAGTGGGGGGACAGCCCGGGTCTATGGCTACACCTTC. The gene calls are TRBV10-3 and TRBJ1-2, with 7 bases matching TRBD1. CDR3 length: 15 amino acids. V lost 4 bases to trimming and J lost 4 bases; unmatched junction nucleotides: 9. In germline, CDR1 is ENHRY, CDR2 SYGVKD.

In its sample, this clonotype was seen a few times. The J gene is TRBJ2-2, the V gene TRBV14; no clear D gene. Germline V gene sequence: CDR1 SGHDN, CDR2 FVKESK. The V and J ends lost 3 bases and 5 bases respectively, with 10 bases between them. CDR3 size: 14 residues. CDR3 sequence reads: CASSHRTRTGELFF. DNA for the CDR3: TGTGCCAGCAGCCACAGGACGAGGACCGGGGAGCTGTTTTTT.

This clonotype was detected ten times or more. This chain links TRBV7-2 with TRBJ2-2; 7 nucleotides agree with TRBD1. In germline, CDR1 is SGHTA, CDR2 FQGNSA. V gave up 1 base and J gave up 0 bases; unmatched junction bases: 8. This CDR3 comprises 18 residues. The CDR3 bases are TGTGCCAGCAGCTTAGATCGGTGGACAGGACCGAACACCGGGGAGCTGTTTTTT. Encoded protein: CASSLDRWTGPNTGELFF.

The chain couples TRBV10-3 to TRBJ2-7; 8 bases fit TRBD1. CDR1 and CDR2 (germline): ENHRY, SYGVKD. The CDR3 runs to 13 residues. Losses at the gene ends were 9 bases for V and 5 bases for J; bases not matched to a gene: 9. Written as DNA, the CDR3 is TGTGCCATATCAGGACAGGGTGTCCACGAGCAGTACTTC. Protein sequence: CAISGQGVHEQYF.

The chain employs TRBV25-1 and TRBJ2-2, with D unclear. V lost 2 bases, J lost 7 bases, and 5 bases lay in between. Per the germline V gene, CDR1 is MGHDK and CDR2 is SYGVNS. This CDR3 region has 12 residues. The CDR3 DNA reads TGTGCCAGCAGTGAAGTGGGCGGGGAGCTGTTTTTT. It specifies CASSEVGGELFF.

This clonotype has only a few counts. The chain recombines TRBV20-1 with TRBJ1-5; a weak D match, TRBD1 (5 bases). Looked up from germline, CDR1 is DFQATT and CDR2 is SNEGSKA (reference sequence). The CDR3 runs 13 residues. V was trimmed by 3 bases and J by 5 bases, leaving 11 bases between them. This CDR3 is CSASFSRDQPQHF. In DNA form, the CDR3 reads TGCAGTGCTAGTTTTTCCAGGGATCAGCCCCAGCATTTT.

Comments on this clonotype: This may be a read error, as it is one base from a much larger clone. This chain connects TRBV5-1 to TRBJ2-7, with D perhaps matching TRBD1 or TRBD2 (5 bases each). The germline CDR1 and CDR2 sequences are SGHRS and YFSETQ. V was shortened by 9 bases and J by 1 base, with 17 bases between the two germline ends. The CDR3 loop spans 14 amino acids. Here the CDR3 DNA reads TGCGCCACCTCTTGGGGGACGGGATCCTACGAGCAGTACTTC. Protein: CATSWGTGSYEQYF.

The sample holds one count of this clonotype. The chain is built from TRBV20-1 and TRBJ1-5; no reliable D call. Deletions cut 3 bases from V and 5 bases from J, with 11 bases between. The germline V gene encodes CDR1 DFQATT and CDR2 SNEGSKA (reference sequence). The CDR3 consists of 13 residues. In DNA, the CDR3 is TGCAGTGCTAGCGGCAGACCCGATCAGCCCCAGCATTTT. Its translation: CSASGRPDQPQHF.

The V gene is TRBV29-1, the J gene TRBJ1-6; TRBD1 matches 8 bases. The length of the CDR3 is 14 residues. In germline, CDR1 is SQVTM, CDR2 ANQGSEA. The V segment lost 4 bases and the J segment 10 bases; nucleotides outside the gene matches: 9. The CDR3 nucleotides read TGCAGCGTTGCCGGGACAGGAGGTAGCTCACCCCTCCACTTT. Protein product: CSVAGTGGSSPLHF.

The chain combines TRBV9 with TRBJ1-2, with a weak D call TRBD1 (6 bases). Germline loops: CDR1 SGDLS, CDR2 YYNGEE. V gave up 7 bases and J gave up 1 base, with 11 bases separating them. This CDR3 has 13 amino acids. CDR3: CASSQGHNYGYTF. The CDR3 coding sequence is TGTGCCAGCTCACAGGGACATAACTATGGCTACACCTTC.

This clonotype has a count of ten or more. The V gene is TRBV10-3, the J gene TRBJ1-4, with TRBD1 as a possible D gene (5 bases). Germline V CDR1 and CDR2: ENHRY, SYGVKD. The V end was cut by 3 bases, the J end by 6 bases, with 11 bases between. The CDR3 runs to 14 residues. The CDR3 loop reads CAISDGRADEKLFF. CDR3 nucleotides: TGTGCCATCAGTGACGGCAGGGCTGATGAAAAACTGTTTTTT.

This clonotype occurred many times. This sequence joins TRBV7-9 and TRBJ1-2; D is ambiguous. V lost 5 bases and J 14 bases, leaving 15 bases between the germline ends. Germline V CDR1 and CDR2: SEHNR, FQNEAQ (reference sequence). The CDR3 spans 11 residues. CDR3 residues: CASSPLLYRTF. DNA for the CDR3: TGTGCCAGCAGCCCGCTTCTTTATAGAACCTTC.

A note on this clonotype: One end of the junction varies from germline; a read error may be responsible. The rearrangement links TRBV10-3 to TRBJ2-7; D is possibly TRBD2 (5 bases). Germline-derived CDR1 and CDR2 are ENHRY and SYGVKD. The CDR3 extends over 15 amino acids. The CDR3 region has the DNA TGTGCCAGCAGTCCCCCGGTGGGCGGGCTGTCCGAGCAGTACTTC. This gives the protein CASSPPVGGLSEQYF.

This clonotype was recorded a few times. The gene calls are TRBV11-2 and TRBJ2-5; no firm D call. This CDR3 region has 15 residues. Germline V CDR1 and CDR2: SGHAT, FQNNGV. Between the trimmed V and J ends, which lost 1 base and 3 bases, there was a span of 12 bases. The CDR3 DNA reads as TGTGCCAGCAGCTTAGGGGCCGCAGCTGAAGAGACCCAGTACTTC. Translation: CASSLGAAAEETQYF.

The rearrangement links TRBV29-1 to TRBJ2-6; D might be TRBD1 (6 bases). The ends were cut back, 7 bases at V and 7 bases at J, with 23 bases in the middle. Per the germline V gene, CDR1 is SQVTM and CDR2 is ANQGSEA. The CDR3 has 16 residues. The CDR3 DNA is TGCAGCGCGTCGGGACACCTAGCTTGTACTGCCAACGTCCTGACTTTC. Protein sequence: CSASGHLACTANVLTF.

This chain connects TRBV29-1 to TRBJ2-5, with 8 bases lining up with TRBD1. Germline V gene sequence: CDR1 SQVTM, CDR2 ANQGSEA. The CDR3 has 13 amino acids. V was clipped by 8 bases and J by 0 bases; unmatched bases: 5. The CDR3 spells CSSNRGNQETQYF. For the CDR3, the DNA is TGCAGCTCAAACAGGGGGAACCAAGAGACCCAGTACTTC.

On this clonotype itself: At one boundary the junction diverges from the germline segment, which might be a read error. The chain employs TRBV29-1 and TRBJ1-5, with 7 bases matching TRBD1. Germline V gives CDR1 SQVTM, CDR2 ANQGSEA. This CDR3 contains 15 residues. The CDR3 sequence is CSATGTDYSNQPRHF. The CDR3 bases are TGCAGTGCTACAGGGACAGATTATAGCAATCAGCCCCGGCATTTT.

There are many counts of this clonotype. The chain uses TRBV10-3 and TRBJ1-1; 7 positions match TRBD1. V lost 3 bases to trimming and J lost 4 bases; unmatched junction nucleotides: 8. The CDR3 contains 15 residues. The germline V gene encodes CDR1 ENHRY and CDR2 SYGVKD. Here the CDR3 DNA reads TGTGCCATCAGTGATTGGCAGGGGGAGACCACTGAAGCTTTCTTT. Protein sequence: CAISDWQGETTEAFF.

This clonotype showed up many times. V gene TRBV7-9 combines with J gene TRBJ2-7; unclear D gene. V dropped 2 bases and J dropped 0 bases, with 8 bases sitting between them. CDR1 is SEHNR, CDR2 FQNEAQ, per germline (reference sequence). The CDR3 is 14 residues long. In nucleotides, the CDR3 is TGTGCCAGCAGCTTACCCACGGACTCCTACGAGCAGTACTTC. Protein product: CASSLPTDSYEQYF.

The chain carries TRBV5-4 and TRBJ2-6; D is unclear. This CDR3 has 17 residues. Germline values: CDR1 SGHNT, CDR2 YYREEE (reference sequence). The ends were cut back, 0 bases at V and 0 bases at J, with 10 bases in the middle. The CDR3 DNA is TGTGCCAGCAGCTTGGCCGGGTTGGGCTCTGGGGCCAACGTCCTGACTTTC. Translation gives CASSLAGLGSGANVLTF.

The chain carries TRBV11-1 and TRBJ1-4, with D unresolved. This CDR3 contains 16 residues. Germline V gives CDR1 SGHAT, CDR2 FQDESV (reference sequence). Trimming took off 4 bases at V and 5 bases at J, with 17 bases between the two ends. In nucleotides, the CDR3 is TGTGCCAGCAGCTCACCACCGGCAGCCTCAAATGAAAAACTGTTTTTT. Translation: CASSSPPAASNEKLFF.

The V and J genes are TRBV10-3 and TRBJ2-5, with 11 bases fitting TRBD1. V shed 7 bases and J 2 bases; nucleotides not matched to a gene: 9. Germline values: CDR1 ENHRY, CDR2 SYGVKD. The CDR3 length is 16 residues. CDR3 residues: CAIKDRDRGDQETQYF. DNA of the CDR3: TGTGCCATCAAGGACCGGGACAGGGGGGATCAAGAGACCCAGTACTTC.

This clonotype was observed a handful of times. The CDR3 is CASAETGFGREQYF. The DNA for the CDR3 is TGTGCCAGCGCTGAGACAGGGTTTGGGCGCGAGCAGTACTTC. The genes are TRBV6-1 and TRBJ2-7; 7 bases line up with TRBD1. The CDR3 is 14 residues long. The germline V gene encodes CDR1 MNHNS and CDR2 SASEGT. Losses at the gene ends were 8 bases for V and 6 bases for J; bases not matched to a gene: 13.

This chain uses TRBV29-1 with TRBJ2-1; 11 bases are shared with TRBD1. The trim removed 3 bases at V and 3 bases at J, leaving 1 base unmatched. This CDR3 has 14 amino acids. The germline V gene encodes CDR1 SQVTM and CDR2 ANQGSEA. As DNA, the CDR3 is TGCAGCGTTGAGGGGACAGGGGGCTACAATGAGCAGTTCTTC. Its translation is CSVEGTGGYNEQFF.

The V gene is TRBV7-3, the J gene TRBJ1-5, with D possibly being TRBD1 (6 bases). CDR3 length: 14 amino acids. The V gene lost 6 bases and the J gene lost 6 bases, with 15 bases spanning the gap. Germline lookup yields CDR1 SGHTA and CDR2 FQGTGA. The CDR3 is CASSEQGFGQPQHF. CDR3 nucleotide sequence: TGTGCCAGCAGTGAACAGGGTTTCGGTCAGCCCCAGCATTTT.